The TCR beta chain under discussion was sequenced for a study (dated by TCRdb to between 2014 and 2017). For the study in its entirety: The study tested whether tumor-infiltrating Tregs in breast cancer are recruited from blood Tregs or converted in situ from other CD4+ T cell subsets. What the work shows at the level of the full study, not this receptor alone: The TCR gene usage of tumor memory CD4+ T cells clustered together with blood and lymph node memory CD4+ cells and with lymph node naive CD4+ cells. The TCR alpha and beta sequences of tumor-infiltrating Tregs showed the greatest overlap with tumor naive CD4+ T cells, followed by blood naive CD4+ T cells. Rather than covering whole repertoires, validation in the larger cohort was restricted to a single TCR beta V-J rearrangement.

Full-length TCR variable regions were amplified by 5' RACE PCR using constant-region reverse primers, and then by semi-nested PCR using Nested Universal Primer A. The ReliaPrep RNA Cell Miniprep System was used to extract total RNA, which was then reverse transcribed into 5'RACE-ready cDNA with the SMARTer RACE 5'/3' Kit. Multiplex adaptors were used to barcode the full-length TCR alpha and beta libraries, which were then sequenced on an Illumina MiSeq. The original pipeline was this. For each of nine subset-tissue groups, sequencing data from the five patients were pooled, and the groups were then compared using unsupervised clustering of TCR gene usage. Repertoire similarity was calculated with the Morisita-Horn index, weighting shared sequences by their contribution to each repertoire. The raw public reads went through TCRdb reprocessing: fastp at Q25, MiXCR clone calling, in-frame beta chains kept. Every entry covers one CDR3 protein and lists the most common genes and DNA from its rows. The V and J calls, along with clone size, are taken from TCRdb and not from the paper's own processing. The sample includes approximately 57,000 distinct CDR3 sequences, with around 20% observed a single time. Roughly 3.2% of the sample belongs to the ten largest clones.

The V and J ends are trimmed by 1 base and 1 base, leaving 16 bases between them. The CDR3 starts with the cysteine, ends with the phenylalanine, and has 17 residues. Only CDR3 DNA is held: 51 bases, read in frame from base 1. As encoded in the germline V gene, CDR1 is MGHRA while CDR2 is YSYEKL. Turning to this clonotype: The specificity of this receptor is unknown. It has no much larger one-base neighbor in the sample; base qualities were not kept.

Cells that were CD4+CD25+CD127-/low were isolated as Tregs. Tregs, naive and memory CD4+ T cells from tumor, blood and ipsilateral draining lymph nodes of about five breast cancer patients underwent full-length TCR alpha and beta sequencing. Tumor tissue and lymph nodes obtained by ipsilateral axillary dissection were perfused with PBS, cut into small pieces and digested using collagenase I and hyaluronidase. FACS confirmed that the sorted cell populations were more than 90% pure. Here the chain combines TRBV4-1 and TRBJ1-1; the D region possibly corresponds to TRBD1 (6 bases align). Input material: tumor-infiltrating Tregs sorted from the breast tumor. The receptor was derived from a female donor with breast cancer. The nucleotide sequence reads TGCGCCAGCAGCCAAGGCGTAAGGGCGGACAGGAACACTGAAGCTTTCTTT. Its protein product is CASSQGVRADRNTEAFF.